The clone carrying this TCR beta chain appeared once. The target antigen is unknown. Some clones are missing from TCRdb's copy, which holds only in-frame ones; the method was immunoSEQ multiplex PCR. Among approximately 100,000 clones listed, approximately 88% were seen once. This record belongs to a study of T cell responses to AZD1222 COVID-19 vaccine. Study conclusions and caveats: Females made up more of the donors, who were largely white British, and clonal diversity may have come out too low.

There are 19 residues in the CDR3. V shed 1 base, J shed 5 bases, and the junction held 16 bases outside the gene matches. Germline V gives CDR1 SGHRS, CDR2 YFSETQ. The V gene is TRBV5-1, the J gene TRBJ2-1, with TRBD1 matching over 9 bases. Sequences were derived from peripheral blood, sampled on day 0 of AZD1222 vaccination. This receptor was obtained from an adult in good health. The chain's CDR3 is CASSLMGQGRGARDNEQFF. The CDR3 DNA reads TGCGCCAGCAGCTTGATGGGACAGGGTAGAGGGGCACGAGACAATGAGCAGTTCTTC.